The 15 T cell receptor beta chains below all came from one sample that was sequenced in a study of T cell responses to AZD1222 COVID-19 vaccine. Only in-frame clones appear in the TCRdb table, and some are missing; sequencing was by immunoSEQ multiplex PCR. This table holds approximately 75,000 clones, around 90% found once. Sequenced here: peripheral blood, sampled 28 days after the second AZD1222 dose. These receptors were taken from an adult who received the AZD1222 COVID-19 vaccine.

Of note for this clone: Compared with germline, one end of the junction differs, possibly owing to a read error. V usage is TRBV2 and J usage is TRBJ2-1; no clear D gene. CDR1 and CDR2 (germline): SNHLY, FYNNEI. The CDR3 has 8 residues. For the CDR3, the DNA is TGTGCCAGCGGAAGTTTCATCTTC. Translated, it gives CASGSFIF.

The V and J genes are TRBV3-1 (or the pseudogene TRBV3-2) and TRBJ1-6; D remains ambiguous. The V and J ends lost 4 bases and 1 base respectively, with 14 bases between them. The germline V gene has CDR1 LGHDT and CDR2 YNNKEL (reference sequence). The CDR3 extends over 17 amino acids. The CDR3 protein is CASSLGVGVSYNSPLHF. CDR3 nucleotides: TGTGCCAGCAGCCTGGGAGTTGGGGTTTCCTATAATTCACCCCTCCACTTT.

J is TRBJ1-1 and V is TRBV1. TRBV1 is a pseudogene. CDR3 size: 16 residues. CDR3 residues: CTSSQRGTWEWTEAFF. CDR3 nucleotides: TGCACCAGCAGCCAACGTGGAACATGGGAGTGGACTGAAGCTTTCTTT.

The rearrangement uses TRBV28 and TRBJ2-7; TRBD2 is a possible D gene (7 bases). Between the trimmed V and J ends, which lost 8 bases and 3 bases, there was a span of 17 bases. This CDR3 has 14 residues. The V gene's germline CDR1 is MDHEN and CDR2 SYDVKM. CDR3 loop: CASHSGGGLYEQYF. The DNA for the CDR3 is TGTGCCAGCCATTCTGGGGGGGGGCTCTACGAGCAGTACTTC.

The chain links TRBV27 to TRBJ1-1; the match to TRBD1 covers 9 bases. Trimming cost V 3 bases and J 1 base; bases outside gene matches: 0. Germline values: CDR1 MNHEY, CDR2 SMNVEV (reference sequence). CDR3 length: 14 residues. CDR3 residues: CASSLTGGNTEAFF. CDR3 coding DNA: TGTGCCAGCAGTTTGACAGGGGGGAACACTGAAGCTTTCTTT.

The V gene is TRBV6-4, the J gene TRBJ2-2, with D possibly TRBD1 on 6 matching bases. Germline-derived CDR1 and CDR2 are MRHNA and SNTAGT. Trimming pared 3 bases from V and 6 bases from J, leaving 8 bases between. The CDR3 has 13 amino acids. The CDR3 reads CASSEGAPGELFF. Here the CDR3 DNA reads TGTGCCAGCAGTGAGGGGGCGCCCGGGGAGCTGTTTTTT.

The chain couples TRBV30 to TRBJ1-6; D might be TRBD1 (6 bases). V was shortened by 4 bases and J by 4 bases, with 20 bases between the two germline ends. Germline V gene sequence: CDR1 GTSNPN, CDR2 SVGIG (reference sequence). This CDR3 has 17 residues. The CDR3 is CAWTPWEARGYNSPLHF. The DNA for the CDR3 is TGTGCCTGGACCCCCTGGGAGGCGAGGGGGTATAATTCACCCCTCCACTTT.

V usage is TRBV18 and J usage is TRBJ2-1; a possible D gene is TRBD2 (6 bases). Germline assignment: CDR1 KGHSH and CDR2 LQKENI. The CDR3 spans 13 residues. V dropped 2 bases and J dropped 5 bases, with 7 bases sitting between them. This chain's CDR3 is CASSPGGDNEQFF. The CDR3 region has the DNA TGTGCCAGCTCACCAGGCGGGGACAATGAGCAGTTCTTC. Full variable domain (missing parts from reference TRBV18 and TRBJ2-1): NAGVMQNPRHLVRRRGQEARLRCSPMKGHSHVYWYRQLPEEGLKFMVYLQKENIIDESGMPKERFSAEFPKEGPSILRIQQVVRGDSAAYFCASSPGGDNEQFFGPGTRLTVL.

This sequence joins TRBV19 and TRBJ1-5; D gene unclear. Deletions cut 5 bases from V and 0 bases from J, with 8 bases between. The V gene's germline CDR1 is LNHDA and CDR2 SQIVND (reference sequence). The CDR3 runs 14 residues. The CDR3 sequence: CASSQVHSNQPQHF. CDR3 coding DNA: TGTGCCAGTAGTCAGGTACATAGCAATCAGCCCCAGCATTTT.

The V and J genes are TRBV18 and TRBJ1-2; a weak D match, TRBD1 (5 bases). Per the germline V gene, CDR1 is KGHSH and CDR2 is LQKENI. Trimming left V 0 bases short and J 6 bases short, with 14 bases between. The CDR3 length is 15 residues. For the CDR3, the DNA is TGTGCCAGCTCACCACCCTATATATCCAGGGATGGCTACACCTTC. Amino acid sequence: CASSPPYISRDGYTF.

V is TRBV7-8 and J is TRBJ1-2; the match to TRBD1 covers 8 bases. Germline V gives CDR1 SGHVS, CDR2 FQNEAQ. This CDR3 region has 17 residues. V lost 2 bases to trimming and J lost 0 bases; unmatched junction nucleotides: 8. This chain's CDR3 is CASSLRGQGVSNYGYTF. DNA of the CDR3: TGTGCCAGCAGCTTAAGAGGACAGGGAGTTTCTAACTATGGCTACACCTTC.

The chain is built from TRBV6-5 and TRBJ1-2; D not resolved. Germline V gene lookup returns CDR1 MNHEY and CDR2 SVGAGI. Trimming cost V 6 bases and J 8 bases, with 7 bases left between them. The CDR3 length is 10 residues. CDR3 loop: CASREEGYTF. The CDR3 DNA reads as TGTGCCAGCAGGGAGGAGGGCTACACCTTC.

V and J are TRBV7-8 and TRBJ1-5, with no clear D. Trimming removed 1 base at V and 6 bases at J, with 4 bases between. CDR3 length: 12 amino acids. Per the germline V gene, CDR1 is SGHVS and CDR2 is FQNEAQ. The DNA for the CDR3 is TGTGCCAGCAGCTTAGTTGGTCAGCCCCAGCATTTT. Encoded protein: CASSLVGQPQHF. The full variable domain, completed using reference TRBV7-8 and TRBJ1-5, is GAGVSQSPRYKVAKRGQDVALRCDPISGHVSLFWYQQALGQGPEFLTYFQNEAQLDKSGLPSDRFFAERPEGSVSTLKIQRTQQEDSAVYLCASSLVGQPQHFGDGTRLSIL.

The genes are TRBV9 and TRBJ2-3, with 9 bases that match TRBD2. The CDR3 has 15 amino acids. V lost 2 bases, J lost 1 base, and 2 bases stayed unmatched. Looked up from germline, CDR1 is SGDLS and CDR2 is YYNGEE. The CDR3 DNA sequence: TGTGCCAGCAGCGTGAAGCGGGGGGGCACAGATACGCAGTATTTT. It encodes CASSVKRGGTDTQYF.

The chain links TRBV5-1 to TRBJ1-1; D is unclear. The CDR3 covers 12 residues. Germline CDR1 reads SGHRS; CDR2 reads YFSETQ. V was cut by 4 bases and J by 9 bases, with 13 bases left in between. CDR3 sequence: CASSVLEGKAFF. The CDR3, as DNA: TGCGCCAGCAGCGTCCTTGAGGGAAAAGCTTTCTTT.